The 25 T cell receptor beta chains listed next were all sequenced from one sample in a study of blood T cells in healthy people across ages. A second PCR, run for roughly 7 to 11 cycles, used a sample-barcoded 5' primer plus a J-beta primer mix. TCRdb re-called the 5' RACE reads through MiXCR, storing one row per CDR3 protein. The sample comprises hundreds of thousands of distinct CDR3 sequences, 32% of which are singletons, and approximately 15% rests with the top ten. Sequencing was performed on blood. Receptor source: an elderly woman in good health.

This clonotype was found many times. V and J are TRBV15 and TRBJ2-6; D call uncertain. CDR3 length: 16 residues. Germline V gene lookup returns CDR1 LNHNV and CDR2 YYDKDF (reference sequence). Trimming took 0 bases from V and 4 from J, leaving 10 bases between them. CDR3 nucleotide sequence: TGTGCCACCAGCAGAGATAAAGGTTGGGGGGCCAACGTCCTGACTTTC. This encodes CATSRDKGWGANVLTF. Complete variable domain (other parts from reference TRBV15 and TRBJ2-6): DAMVIQNPRYQVTQFGKPVTLSCSQTLNHNVMYWYQQKSSQAPKLLFHYYDKDFNNEADTPDNFQSRRPNTSFCFLDIRSPGLGDTAMYLCATSRDKGWGANVLTFGAGSRLTVL.

This clonotype was seen a few times. The chain links TRBV27 to TRBJ1-4, with D tentatively TRBD1 (5 bases). From germline, CDR1 is MNHEY and CDR2 SMNVEV (reference sequence). V dropped 7 bases and J dropped 4 bases, with 16 bases sitting between them. This CDR3 spans 15 amino acids. The CDR3 DNA follows: TGTGCCAGCAAGGGCCTTGACAGAAATAATGAAAAACTGTTTTTT. Protein product: CASKGLDRNNEKLFF. The full variable domain, its missing parts supplied by reference TRBV27 and TRBJ1-4, is EAQVTQNPRYLITVTGKKLTVTCSQNMNHEYMSWYRQDPGLGLRQIYYSMNVEVTDKGDVPEGYKVSRKEKRNFPLILESPSPNQTSLYFCASKGLDRNNEKLFFGSGTQLSVL.

The genes are TRBV6-2 or TRBV6-3 and TRBJ1-5; D gene unclear. Germline values: CDR1 MNHEY, CDR2 SVGEGT. The V end lost 7 bases, the J end lost 5 bases, and 12 bases lay between the germline ends. CDR3 length: 13 residues. CDR3 amino acids: CASTDGADQPQHF. In DNA, the CDR3 is TGTGCCAGCACCGATGGCGCGGATCAGCCCCAGCATTTT.

With respect to this clonotype: Since no conserved phenylalanine or tryptophan closes the CDR3, a read error is the likely cause. The J gene is TRBJ2-7, the V gene TRBV6-5, with D possibly matching TRBD1 (6 bases). Trimming removed 4 bases from V and 6 bases from J, with 13 bases in between. CDR1 MNHEY and CDR2 SVGAGI come from the germline V gene. The CDR3 runs to 13 residues. DNA for the CDR3: TGTGCCAGCAGTTCCGGGACATCGGGCGAGCAGTACCTC. It translates to CASSSGTSGEQYL.

This clonotype was picked up many times. The gene calls are TRBV12-3 or TRBV12-4 and TRBJ2-5; a possible D gene is TRBD1 (6 bases). The CDR3 contains 15 residues. The V end lost 5 bases, the J end lost 3 bases, and 16 bases lay between the germline ends. In nucleotides, the CDR3 is TGTGCCAGCAGTCTACAGGGATGGGGGAAAGAGACCCAGTACTTC. Amino acid sequence: CASSLQGWGKETQYF.

This chain links TRBV9 with TRBJ2-3; D gene uncertain. The CDR3 spans 13 residues. Germline lookup yields CDR1 SGDLS and CDR2 YYNGEE. V lost 1 base to trimming and J lost 7 bases, with 10 bases between them. The CDR3 is CASSVNSDNTQYF. CDR3 nucleotide sequence: TGTGCCAGCAGCGTAAACTCTGATAATACGCAGTATTTT.

The J gene is TRBJ2-2, the V gene TRBV5-1; 8 bases agree with TRBD1. V lost 0 bases, J lost 1 base, and 2 bases stayed unmatched. Germline CDR1 and CDR2: SGHRS and YFSETQ. The CDR3 sequence is 16 residues long. CDR3 residues: CASSLEGTGNTGELFF. The CDR3 DNA sequence: TGCGCCAGCAGCTTGGAAGGGACAGGGAACACCGGGGAGCTGTTTTTT.

The CDR3 here is CASSLDYSANEQFF. The CDR3 nucleotides read TGTGCCAGCAGCCTAGACTACAGCGCAAATGAGCAGTTCTTC. The J gene is TRBJ2-1, the V gene TRBV4-2; possibly TRBD2 for D (5 bases). V gave up 4 bases and J gave up 7 bases, with 14 bases separating them. The CDR3 covers 14 residues. The germline V gene has CDR1 LGHNA and CDR2 YNFKEQ.

This clonotype appeared many times. The rearrangement uses TRBV20-1 and TRBJ2-7; D uncertain. The CDR3 has 14 amino acids. Trimming removed 3 bases at V and 3 bases at J, with 15 bases between. Germline-derived CDR1 and CDR2 are DFQATT and SNEGSKA (reference sequence). The DNA of the CDR3 is TGCAGTGCTAGCACCCAAGGAGACCTCTACGAGCAGTACTTC. Its translation: CSASTQGDLYEQYF.

This chain joins TRBV30 and TRBJ2-3; D not certain. The CDR3 extends over 13 amino acids. V was pared by 2 bases and J by 6 bases, with 12 bases between. The V gene's germline CDR1 is GTSNPN and CDR2 SVGIG (reference sequence). The CDR3 coding sequence is TGTGCCTGGAGTAAAATCGACGCGGATACGCAGTATTTT. The encoded protein is CAWSKIDADTQYF.

This chain links TRBV6-2 or TRBV6-3 with TRBJ2-7; TRBD1 aligns across 9 bases. Germline loops: CDR1 MNHEY, CDR2 SVGEGT. The CDR3 runs to 14 residues. V was clipped by 6 bases and J by 2 bases; unmatched bases: 5. The CDR3 loop reads CASRWTGDPYEQYF. CDR3 coding DNA: TGTGCCAGCAGATGGACAGGGGACCCCTACGAGCAGTACTTC.

With respect to this clonotype: An end of the junction does not agree with germline; a read error may underlie this. The chain has TRBV5-1 and TRBJ1-1; tentative D call: TRBD1 (6 bases). The CDR3 covers 14 residues. The germline V gene encodes CDR1 SGHRS and CDR2 YFSETQ. CDR3 nucleotides: TGCGCCAGCAGCTTGCAGGACAGCCTCACTAAAGCTTTCTTT. Translating gives CASSLQDSLTKAFF. Looking up the rest from reference TRBV5-1 and TRBJ1-1 gives the full variable domain: KAGVTQTPRYLIKTRGQQVTLSCSPISGHRSVSWYQQTPGQGLQFLFEYFSETQRNKGNFPGRFSGRQFSNSRSEMNVSTLELGDSALYLCASSLQDSLTKAFFGQGTRLTVV.

This clonotype was observed at least ten times. The CDR3 DNA reads TGCAGCGTTGGACCAGGGGGAAATGAGCAGTTCTTC. Translation gives CSVGPGGNEQFF. The chain couples TRBV29-1 to TRBJ2-1; 7 nucleotides align to TRBD1. Per the germline V gene, CDR1 is SQVTM and CDR2 is ANQGSEA. The ends lost 4 bases at V and 7 bases at J; junction bases unmatched: 4. The CDR3 is 12 residues long.

This chain uses TRBV20-1 with TRBJ1-6, with D possibly being TRBD1 (6 bases). This CDR3 contains 15 residues. The germline V and J ends were trimmed by 4 bases and 7 bases, with 17 bases remaining between them. Germline V gene data show CDR1 as DFQATT and CDR2 as SNEGSKA (reference sequence). The CDR3 reads CSATGQLSGNSPLHF. CDR3 nucleotides: TGCAGTGCTACCGGACAGCTTAGTGGGAATTCACCCCTCCACTTT.

This clonotype was seen only a few times. The J gene is TRBJ2-7, the V gene TRBV6-6, with D hard to call. Germline V lookup: CDR1 MNHNY, CDR2 SVGAGI (reference sequence). Trimming shortened V by 6 bases and J by 3 bases, and 12 bases separated the two germline ends. The CDR3 is made up of 13 amino acids. The CDR3 loop is CASSPPNYYEQYF. CDR3 bases: TGTGCCAGCAGCCCACCTAATTACTACGAGCAGTACTTC.

This clonotype was found once. Being one base from a much bigger clone, this may be a read error. V and J are TRBV11-2 and TRBJ2-1; D is perhaps TRBD1 (6 bases). CDR3 length: 13 amino acids. The germline V gene encodes CDR1 SGHAT and CDR2 FQNNGV. The CDR3 loop is CDSRNQGRHEQFF. The CDR3 nucleotides are TGTGACAGCAGGAATCAGGGGCGGCATGAGCAGTTCTTC.

This chain joins TRBV18 and TRBJ2-7; 8 bases are a match to TRBD2. CDR3 length: 15 residues. Germline V gene data show CDR1 as KGHSH and CDR2 as LQKENI. Trimming cost V 3 bases and J 4 bases; bases outside gene matches: 8. The chain's CDR3 is CASSPIAGKGYEQYF. CDR3 nucleotide sequence: TGTGCCAGCTCACCCATAGCGGGAAAGGGGTACGAGCAGTACTTC.

This clonotype was recorded many times. The chain carries TRBV6-1 and TRBJ1-2; 7 positions match TRBD1. Germline CDR1 and CDR2: MNHNS and SASEGT. The CDR3 loop spans 13 amino acids. J gave up 5 bases and V 6 bases, and 6 bases lay outside the gene matches. CDR3 sequence: CASRRDSLYGYTF. The CDR3 DNA reads TGTGCCAGCAGGCGGGACAGCTTGTATGGCTACACCTTC.

Turning to this clonotype: One base away lies a much larger clone, so this may be a sequencing read error. The chain uses TRBV29-1 and TRBJ1-4; 7 positions agree with TRBD1. The CDR3 contains 15 residues. Germline CDR1 is SQVTM and CDR2 is ANQGSEA. The CDR3 nucleotides are TGCAGCGTTGGGAACCTGACAGGGCCCAATGAAAACCTGTTTTTT. It yields the protein CSVGNLTGPNENLFF.

This chain uses TRBV25-1 with TRBJ2-5; 16 bases map to TRBD2. TRBJ2-7 explains the end of the DNA better; the J call may be wrong. Looked up from germline, CDR1 is MGHDK and CDR2 is SYGVNS. This CDR3 has 20 amino acids. The CDR3 loop is CASSESPPGLAGGPSHEQYF. In nucleotides, the CDR3 is TGTGCCAGCAGTGAATCCCCACCGGGACTAGCGGGAGGGCCTAGCCACGAGCAGTACTTC.

This clonotype appeared many times. The chain uses TRBV5-1 and TRBJ1-1; no clear D. Germline V gene lookup returns CDR1 SGHRS and CDR2 YFSETQ. Trimming removed 1 base at V and 4 bases at J, with 11 bases between. This CDR3 has 14 residues. CDR3 loop: CASSLRIQSTEAFF. The CDR3 DNA reads TGCGCCAGCAGCTTGCGGATCCAAAGCACTGAAGCTTTCTTT.

This clonotype showed up many times. V gene TRBV20-1 combines with J gene TRBJ1-2; D may be TRBD1 (5 bases). V gave up 5 bases and J gave up 8 bases, with 12 bases separating them. Germline-derived CDR1 and CDR2 are DFQATT and SNEGSKA (reference sequence). The CDR3 is made up of 11 amino acids. The CDR3 region is CSARIRVGYTF. CDR3 DNA sequence: TGCAGTGCTCGGATCAGGGTGGGCTACACCTTC.

This clonotype was seen at least ten times. The chain joins TRBV10-3 to TRBJ1-1; 11 bases fit TRBD1. Germline loops: CDR1 ENHRY, CDR2 SYGVKD. J gave up 4 bases and V 10 bases, and 5 bases lay outside the gene matches. The CDR3 is 13 residues long. The CDR3 loop reads CATIGTGGTEAFF. As DNA, the CDR3 is TGTGCCACCATCGGGACAGGGGGCACTGAAGCTTTCTTT.

This clonotype was counted many times. The chain combines TRBV4-1 with TRBJ2-1, with TRBD2 matching over 11 bases. The CDR3 contains 15 residues. Germline V gene lookup returns CDR1 MGHRA and CDR2 YSYEKL. Trimming took 6 bases from V and 10 from J; bases not matched to a gene: 11. The CDR3 nucleotides are TGCGCCAGCAGTCGATTAGCGGGGGGGCCTCGCGAGCAGTTCTTC. It is translated as CASSRLAGGPREQFF.

This clonotype was seen more than once but under ten times. A much larger clone lies a single base off, so this may be a read error. The chain uses TRBV13 and TRBJ2-5; 10 bases are shared with TRBD2. Trimming at V came to 8 bases and at J to 3 bases, leaving 12 bases not matched to a gene. This CDR3 has 16 residues. Germline values: CDR1 PRHDT, CDR2 FYEKMQ (reference sequence). Written as DNA, the CDR3 is TGTGCCAGCGGCTCAGCGGGGACTAGCGTAGAAGAGACCCAGTACTTC. It encodes CASGSAGTSVEETQYF.